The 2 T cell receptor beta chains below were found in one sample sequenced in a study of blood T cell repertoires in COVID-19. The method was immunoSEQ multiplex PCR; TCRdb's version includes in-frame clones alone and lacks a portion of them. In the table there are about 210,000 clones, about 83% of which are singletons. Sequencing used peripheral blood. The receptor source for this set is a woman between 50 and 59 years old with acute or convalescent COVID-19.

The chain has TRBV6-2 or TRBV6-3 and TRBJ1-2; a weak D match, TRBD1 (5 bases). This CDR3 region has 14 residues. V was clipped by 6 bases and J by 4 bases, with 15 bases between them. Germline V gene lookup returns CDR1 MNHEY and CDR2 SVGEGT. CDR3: CASSIVRAAYGYTF. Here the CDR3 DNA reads TGTGCCAGCAGCATCGTCAGGGCTGCCTATGGCTACACCTTC.

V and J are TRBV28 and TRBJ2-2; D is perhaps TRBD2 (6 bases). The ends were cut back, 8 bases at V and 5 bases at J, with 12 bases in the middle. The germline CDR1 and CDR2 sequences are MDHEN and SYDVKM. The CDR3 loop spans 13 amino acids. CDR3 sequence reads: CASSRDVTGELFF. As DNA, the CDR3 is TGTGCCAGCTCGCGGGACGTTACCGGGGAGCTGTTTTTT.